These 21 T cell receptor beta chains were sequenced from one sample in a study of cytomegalovirus exposure and HLA in healthy donors. The study ran its PCR with 60 Vbeta and 13 Jbeta primers. TCRdb keeps only in-frame clones here, not all; method: immunoSEQ multiplex PCR. The repertoire holds about 170,000 clones, under 75% seen once, with roughly 7.1% in the top ten. The sequenced sample consisted of PBMCs. These receptors all stem from a man aged 40-50 years in good health and CMV-seropositive.

The chain has TRBV6-1 and TRBJ1-4; D is perhaps TRBD1 (5 bases). Germline V lookup: CDR1 MNHNS, CDR2 SASEGT. V was trimmed by 8 bases and J by 4 bases, leaving 11 bases between them. The CDR3 consists of 13 residues. The DNA for the CDR3 is TGTGCCAGCGGGGGGGGTAGTAATGAAAAACTGTTTTTT. Translation gives CASGGGSNEKLFF.

The chain combines TRBV5-1 with TRBJ1-1; possibly TRBD1 for D (6 bases). CDR1 and CDR2 (germline): SGHRS, YFSETQ. The CDR3 sequence is 16 residues long. Trimming left V 4 bases short and J 1 base short, with 17 bases between. The CDR3 protein is CASSLLGQNTNTEAFF. CDR3 in DNA: TGCGCCAGCAGCCTCCTCGGACAGAATACGAACACTGAAGCTTTCTTT.

This sequence joins TRBV7-3 and TRBJ2-3; the match to TRBD2 covers 7 bases. The germline CDR1 and CDR2 sequences are SGHTA and FQGTGA. V lost 4 bases to trimming and J lost 11 bases; unmatched junction nucleotides: 6. This CDR3 is 12 amino acids long. The CDR3 spells CASSSPGGGQYF. DNA for the CDR3: TGTGCCAGCAGCTCCCCGGGGGGTGGGCAGTATTTT.

The CDR3 coding sequence is TGTGCCAGCAGTGGGGACATCGAGCAGTACTTC. Encoded protein: CASSGDIEQYF. The rearrangement joins TRBV6-1 to TRBJ2-7, with D possibly TRBD1 on 6 matching bases. V was trimmed by 4 bases and J by 6 bases, leaving 7 bases between them. In germline, CDR1 is MNHNS, CDR2 SASEGT. The CDR3 length is 11 residues.

The rearrangement uses TRBV5-1 and TRBJ1-4, with a weak D call TRBD1 (6 bases). The CDR3 loop spans 15 amino acids. The V end lost 0 bases, the J end lost 3 bases, and 9 bases lay between the germline ends. In germline, CDR1 is SGHRS, CDR2 YFSETQ. The CDR3 region is CASSLDRAPNEKLFF. In nucleotides, the CDR3 is TGCGCCAGCAGCTTGGACAGGGCCCCTAATGAAAAACTGTTTTTT.

In DNA, the CDR3 is TGTGCCAGCAGCTGGATTGGGACAGGGGGTGGCTACACCTTC. As protein: CASSWIGTGGGYTF. The chain couples TRBV5-6 to TRBJ1-2; TRBD1 agrees at 11 bases. The CDR3 loop spans 14 amino acids. The V segment lost 3 bases and the J segment 7 bases; nucleotides outside the gene matches: 5. Germline-derived CDR1 and CDR2 are SGHDT and YYEEEE.

This chain links TRBV9 with TRBJ2-3; 12 bases agree with TRBD2. V shed 2 bases and J 3 bases; nucleotides not matched to a gene: 10. This CDR3 is built from 18 residues. Looked up from germline, CDR1 is SGDLS and CDR2 is YYNGEE. The DNA for the CDR3 is TGTGCCAGCAGCGTCGGGACTAGCGGGCCCATAAGAACAGATACGCAGTATTTT. Its protein is CASSVGTSGPIRTDTQYF.

The genes are TRBV5-1 and TRBJ1-1; D gene uncertain. This CDR3 spans 13 amino acids. Trimming left V 4 bases short and J 4 bases short, with 11 bases between. CDR1 is SGHRS and CDR2 is YFSETQ in the germline V gene. CDR3 protein: CASSTGASTEAFF. The CDR3 DNA follows: TGCGCCAGCAGCACGGGAGCGTCCACTGAAGCTTTCTTT.

This clone was found once. This chain joins TRBV27 and TRBJ1-2, with D tentatively TRBD1 (6 bases). Germline V CDR1 and CDR2: MNHEY, SMNVEV (reference sequence). This CDR3 spans 14 amino acids. V was trimmed by 6 bases and J by 6 bases, leaving 17 bases between them. CDR3 in amino acids: CASRPRGGGDGYTF. The CDR3 DNA is TGTGCCAGCAGACCTCGAGGGGGGGGCGATGGCTACACCTTC.

The rearrangement uses TRBV19 and TRBJ1-6, with D possibly matching TRBD1 (5 bases). Germline loops: CDR1 LNHDA, CDR2 SQIVND (reference sequence). V lost 10 bases to trimming and J lost 4 bases, with 14 bases between them. The CDR3 is 14 residues long. The CDR3 bases are TGTGCCACCAATGTAGGACATTATAATTCACCCCTCCACTTT. Its protein product is CATNVGHYNSPLHF.

This clone showed up just a few times. The chain links TRBV4-3 to TRBJ2-7; 12 bases agree with TRBD1. CDR3 length: 19 amino acids. Germline lookup yields CDR1 LGHNA and CDR2 YSLEER. V lost 0 bases and J lost 2; bases outside the gene matches: 11. The CDR3 DNA sequence: TGCGCCAGCAGCCAAGATGCGGGACAGGGGGCAAGTTCCCCCTACGAGCAGTACTTC. Its protein is CASSQDAGQGASSPYEQYF.

On this clone: One junction end disagrees with the germline gene, perhaps due to a read error. V usage is TRBV6-1 and J usage is TRBJ1-2; 9 bases are shared with TRBD1. The CDR3 has 15 residues. CDR1 and CDR2 from the germline V gene are MNHNS and SASEGT. The CDR3: CASSEGQGSIRGYTF. The DNA for the CDR3 is TGTGCCAGCAGCGAAGGACAGGGGTCGATTCGTGGCTACACCTTC.

The gene calls are TRBV5-1 and TRBJ2-3; 10 nucleotides align to TRBD1. Per germline, CDR1 SGHRS and CDR2 YFSETQ. There are 17 residues in the CDR3. The J segment lost 4 bases and the V segment lost 1 base, leaving 9 bases of the junction unmatched. CDR3 sequence (DNA): TGCGCCAGCAGCTTGTTTGGATTCGGACAGGGGGCAGATACGCAGTATTTT. This sequence encodes CASSLFGFGQGADTQYF.

The chain links TRBV5-1 to TRBJ2-7; the match to TRBD1 covers 9 bases. The germline CDR1 and CDR2 sequences are SGHRS and YFSETQ. The ends lost 5 bases at V and 5 bases at J; junction bases unmatched: 8. This CDR3 comprises 14 residues. This CDR3 is CASRVPDRGHEQYF. The CDR3, as DNA: TGCGCCAGCAGAGTCCCGGACAGGGGTCACGAGCAGTACTTC.

The rearrangement uses TRBV10-1 and TRBJ2-7, with 11 bases matching TRBD1. The CDR3 contains 18 residues. Germline CDR1 and CDR2: WNHNN and SYGVQD (reference sequence). The trim removed 6 bases at V and 2 bases at J, leaving 15 bases unmatched. The CDR3 reads CASRTPGDRGLSAYEQYF. Here the CDR3 DNA reads TGCGCCAGCAGGACCCCTGGGGACAGGGGGTTGTCCGCCTACGAGCAGTACTTC.

Points on this clone: Sequence at one end of the junction differs from germline and may be a read error. This sequence joins TRBV5-1 and TRBJ2-7; D unresolved. The CDR3 extends over 13 amino acids. Germline V gene sequence: CDR1 SGHRS, CDR2 YFSETQ. The CDR3 DNA reads TGCGCCAGCAGCTTCCCAGGAACCTACGGGCAGTACTTC. The encoded protein is CASSFPGTYGQYF. Variable domain in full (rest from reference TRBV5-1 and TRBJ2-7): KAGVTQTPRYLIKTRGQQVTLSCSPISGHRSVSWYQQTPGQGLQFLFEYFSETQRNKGNFPGRFSGRQFSNSRSEMNVSTLELGDSALYLCASSFPGTYGQYFGPGTRLTVT.

This clone was found a few times. The chain couples TRBV19 to TRBJ1-5; D is unclear. Germline V gives CDR1 LNHDA, CDR2 SQIVND (reference sequence). The CDR3 has 12 amino acids. Trimming removed 5 bases from V and 10 bases from J, with 12 bases in between. The CDR3 is CASSFREAPQHF. Written as DNA, the CDR3 is TGTGCCAGTAGTTTCCGGGAGGCCCCCCAGCATTTT.

This clone showed up just a few times. J is TRBJ1-1 and V is TRBV28, with D possibly TRBD1 on 5 matching bases. The CDR3 length is 16 residues. Germline CDR1 MDHEN, CDR2 SYDVKM. V lost 5 bases, J lost 1 base, and 17 bases lay in between. The CDR3, as DNA: TGTGCCAGCAGTCCTAGGGGCCGACGTTCGAACACTGAAGCTTTCTTT. As protein: CASSPRGRRSNTEAFF.

The rearrangement uses TRBV4-1 and TRBJ1-2; a weak D match, TRBD1 (6 bases). CDR3 length equals 15 residues. Trimming stripped 6 bases from V and 2 bases from J, with 16 bases between. In germline, CDR1 is MGHRA, CDR2 YSYEKL. The CDR3 spells CASRVTGIGNYGYTF. CDR3 sequence (DNA): TGCGCCAGCAGGGTCACAGGGATTGGCAACTATGGCTACACCTTC.

This clone was detected once. The chain is built from TRBV4-3 and TRBJ2-3; weak D call: TRBD1 (6 bases). From germline, CDR1 is LGHNA and CDR2 YSLEER. CDR3 length: 16 residues. V was clipped by 0 bases and J by 3 bases, with 13 bases between them. The CDR3 is CASSQDYQGSTDTQYF. DNA for the CDR3: TGCGCCAGCAGCCAAGATTATCAGGGGAGTACAGATACGCAGTATTTT.

The chain is built from TRBV9 and TRBJ2-1; TRBD1 agrees at 10 bases. This CDR3 contains 15 residues. The V gene end was trimmed by 4 bases and the J gene end by 4 bases; junction bases not matched to a gene: 5. Per the germline V gene, CDR1 is SGDLS and CDR2 is YYNGEE. For the CDR3, the DNA is TGTGCCAGCAGCATAGGACAGGGGGTGTACAATGAGCAGTTCTTC. As protein: CASSIGQGVYNEQFF.